This TCR beta chain is from a study of CD8+CD57+ T cells in acquired aplastic anemia. In its sample, this clonotype was seen a few times. Genomic DNA provided the template from which TCR beta VDJ and CDR3 profiles were obtained. TCRdb re-derived calls from the reads in MiXCR, one entry per CDR3 protein. The sample lists 180,000 or so distinct CDR3 sequences, roughly 50% occurring once. By flow cytometry, patients selected for sequencing had shown an expansion of CD8+CD57+ cells. Each patient carried a diagnosis of severe acquired aplastic anemia. The V and J ends lost 5 bases and 5 bases respectively, with 19 bases between them. There are 15 residues in the CDR3. Germline assignment: CDR1 SNHLY and CDR2 FYNNEI.

Material for sequencing was sorted CD4+, CD8+, or CD8+CD57+ T cells (not recorded which) from PBMCs. The V gene is TRBV2, the J gene TRBJ2-7; D ambiguous. This receptor was obtained from a human donor with aplastic anemia. The DNA of the CDR3 is TGTGCCAGCAGTAAGTCAGGAACAGCTTCTAACGAGCAGTACTTC. This translates into CASSKSGTASNEQYF.